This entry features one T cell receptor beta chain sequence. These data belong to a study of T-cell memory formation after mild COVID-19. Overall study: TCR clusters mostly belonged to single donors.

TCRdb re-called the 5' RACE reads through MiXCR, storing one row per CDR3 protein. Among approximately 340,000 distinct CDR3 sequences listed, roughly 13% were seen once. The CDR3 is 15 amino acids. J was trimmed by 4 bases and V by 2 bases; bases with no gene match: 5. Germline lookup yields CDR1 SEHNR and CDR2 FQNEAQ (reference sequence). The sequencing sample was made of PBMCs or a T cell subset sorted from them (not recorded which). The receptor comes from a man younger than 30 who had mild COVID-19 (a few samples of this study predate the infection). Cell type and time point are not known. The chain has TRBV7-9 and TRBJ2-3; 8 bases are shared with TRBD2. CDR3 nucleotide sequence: TGTGCCAGCAGCTTACGGGGGGGCCGGGCAGATACGCAGTATTTT. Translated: CASSLRGGRADTQYF. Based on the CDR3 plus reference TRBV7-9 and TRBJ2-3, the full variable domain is DTGVSQNPRHKITKRGQNVTFRCDPISEHNRLYWYRQTLGQGPEFLTYFQNEAQLEKSRLLSDRFSAERPKGSFSTLEIQRTEQGDSAMYLCASSLRGGRADTQYFGPGTRLTVL.